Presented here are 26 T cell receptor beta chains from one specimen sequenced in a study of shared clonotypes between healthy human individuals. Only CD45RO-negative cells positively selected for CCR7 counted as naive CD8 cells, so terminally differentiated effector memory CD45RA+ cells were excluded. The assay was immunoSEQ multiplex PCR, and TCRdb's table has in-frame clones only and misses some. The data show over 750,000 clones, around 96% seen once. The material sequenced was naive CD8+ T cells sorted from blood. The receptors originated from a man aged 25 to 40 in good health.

The CDR3 nucleotides read TGTGCCATCAGTGAGTCGGGACTAGCCACCACCTTAAATGAGCAGTTCTTC. It is translated as CAISESGLATTLNEQFF. The J gene is TRBJ2-1, the V gene TRBV10-3, with TRBD2 matching 9 bases. CDR3 size: 17 residues. V trimming: 0 bases; J trimming: 7 bases; junction bases outside the gene matches: 10. Looked up from germline, CDR1 is ENHRY and CDR2 is SYGVKD.

CDR3 bases: TGTGCCAGCAGTGAGTGGGGGGGCGCGAATCAGCCCCAGCATTTT. As protein: CASSEWGGANQPQHF. The chain recombines TRBV6-4 with TRBJ1-5, with D possibly TRBD1 on 6 matching bases. Germline CDR1 and CDR2: MRHNA and SNTAGT. The CDR3 is 15 residues long. V lost 3 bases to trimming and J lost 4 bases, with 13 bases between them.

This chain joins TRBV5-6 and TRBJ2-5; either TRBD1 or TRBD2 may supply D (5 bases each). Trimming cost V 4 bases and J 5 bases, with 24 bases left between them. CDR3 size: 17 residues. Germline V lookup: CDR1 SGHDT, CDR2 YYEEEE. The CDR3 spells CASSQLPGRRPGETQYF. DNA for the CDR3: TGTGCCAGCAGCCAATTACCGGGACGGCGACCGGGGGAGACCCAGTACTTC.

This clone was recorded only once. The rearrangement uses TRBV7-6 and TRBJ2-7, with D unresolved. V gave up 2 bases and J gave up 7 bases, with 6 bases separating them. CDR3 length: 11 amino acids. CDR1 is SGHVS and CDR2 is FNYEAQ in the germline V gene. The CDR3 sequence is CASSLLEEQYF. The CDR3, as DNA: TGTGCCAGCAGCTTACTGGAGGAGCAGTACTTC.

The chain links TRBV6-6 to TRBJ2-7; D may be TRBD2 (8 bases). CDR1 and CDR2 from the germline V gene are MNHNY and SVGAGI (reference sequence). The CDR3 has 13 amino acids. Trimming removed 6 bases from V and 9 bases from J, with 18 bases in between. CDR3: CASRGRDSGGQYF. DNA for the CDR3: TGTGCCAGCAGGGGACGGGACAGCGGGGGGCAGTACTTC.

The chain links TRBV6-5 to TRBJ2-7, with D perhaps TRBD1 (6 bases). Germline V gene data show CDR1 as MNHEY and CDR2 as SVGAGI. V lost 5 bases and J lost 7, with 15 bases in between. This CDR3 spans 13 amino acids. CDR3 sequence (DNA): TGTGCCAGCAGTCCTATTACAGGGATTGAGCAGTACTTC. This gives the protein CASSPITGIEQYF.

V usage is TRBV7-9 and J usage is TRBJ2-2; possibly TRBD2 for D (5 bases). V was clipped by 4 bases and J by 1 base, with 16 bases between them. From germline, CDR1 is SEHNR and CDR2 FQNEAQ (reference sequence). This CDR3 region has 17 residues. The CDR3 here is CASSSSGHNLNTGELFF. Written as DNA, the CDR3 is TGTGCCAGCAGCTCAAGCGGTCACAACTTGAACACCGGGGAGCTGTTTTTT.

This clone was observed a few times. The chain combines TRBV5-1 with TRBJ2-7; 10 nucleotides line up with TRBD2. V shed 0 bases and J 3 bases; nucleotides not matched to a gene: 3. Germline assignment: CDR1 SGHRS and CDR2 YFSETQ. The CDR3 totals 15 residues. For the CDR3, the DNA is TGCGCCAGCAGCTTGGGCGCTAGCGGGAGCTACGAGCAGTACTTC. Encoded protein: CASSLGASGSYEQYF.

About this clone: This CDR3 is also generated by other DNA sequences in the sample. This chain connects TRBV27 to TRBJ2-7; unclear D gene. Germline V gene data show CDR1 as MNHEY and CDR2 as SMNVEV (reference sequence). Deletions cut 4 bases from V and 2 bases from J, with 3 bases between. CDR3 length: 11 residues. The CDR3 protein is CASSSPYEQYF. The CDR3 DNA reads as TGTGCCAGCAGTTCCCCCTACGAGCAGTACTTC.

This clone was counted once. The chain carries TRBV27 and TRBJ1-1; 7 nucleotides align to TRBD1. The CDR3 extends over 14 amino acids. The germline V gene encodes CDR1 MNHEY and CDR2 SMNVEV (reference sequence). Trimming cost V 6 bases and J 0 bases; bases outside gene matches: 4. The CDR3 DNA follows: TGTGCCAGCAGCACGACAGGGTTGAACACTGAAGCTTTCTTT. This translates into CASSTTGLNTEAFF.

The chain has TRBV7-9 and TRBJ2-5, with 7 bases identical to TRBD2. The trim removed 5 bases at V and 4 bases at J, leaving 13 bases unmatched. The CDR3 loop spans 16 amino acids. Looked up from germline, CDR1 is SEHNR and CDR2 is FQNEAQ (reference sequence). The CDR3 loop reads CASSKPSGGERETQYF. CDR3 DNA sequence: TGTGCCAGCAGCAAACCTTCTGGGGGGGAAAGAGAGACCCAGTACTTC.

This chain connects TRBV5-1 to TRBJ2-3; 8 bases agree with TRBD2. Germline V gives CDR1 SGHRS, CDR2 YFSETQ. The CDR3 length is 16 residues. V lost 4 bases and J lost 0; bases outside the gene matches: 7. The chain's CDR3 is CASSIMTSASTDTQYF. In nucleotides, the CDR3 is TGCGCCAGCAGCATAATGACTAGCGCGAGCACAGATACGCAGTATTTT.

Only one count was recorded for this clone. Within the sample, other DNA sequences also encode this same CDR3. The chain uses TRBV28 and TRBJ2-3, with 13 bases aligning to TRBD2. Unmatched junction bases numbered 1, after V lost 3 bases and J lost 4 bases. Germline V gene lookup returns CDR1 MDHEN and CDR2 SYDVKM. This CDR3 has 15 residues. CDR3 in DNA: TGTGCCAGCAGTTTGGGGACTAGCGGGGCAGATACGCAGTATTTT. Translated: CASSLGTSGADTQYF.

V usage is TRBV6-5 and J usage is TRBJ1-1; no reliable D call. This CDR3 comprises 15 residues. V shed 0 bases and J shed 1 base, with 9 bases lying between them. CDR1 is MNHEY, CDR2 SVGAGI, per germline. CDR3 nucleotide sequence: TGTGCCAGCAGTTACTCTTTTAACCCGAACACTGAAGCTTTCTTT. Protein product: CASSYSFNPNTEAFF.

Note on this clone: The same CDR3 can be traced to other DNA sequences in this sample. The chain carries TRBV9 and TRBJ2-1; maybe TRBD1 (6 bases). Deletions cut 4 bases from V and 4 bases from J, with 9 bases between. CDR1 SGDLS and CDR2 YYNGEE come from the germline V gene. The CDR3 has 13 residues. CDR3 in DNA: TGTGCCAGCAGCCCTGGACAGTACAATGAGCAGTTCTTC. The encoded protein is CASSPGQYNEQFF.

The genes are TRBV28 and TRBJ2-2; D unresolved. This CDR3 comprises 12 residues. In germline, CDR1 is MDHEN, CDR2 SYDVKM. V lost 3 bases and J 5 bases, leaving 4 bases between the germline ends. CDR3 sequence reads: CASSLSTGELFF. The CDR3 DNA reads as TGTGCCAGCAGTTTGAGTACCGGGGAGCTGTTTTTT.

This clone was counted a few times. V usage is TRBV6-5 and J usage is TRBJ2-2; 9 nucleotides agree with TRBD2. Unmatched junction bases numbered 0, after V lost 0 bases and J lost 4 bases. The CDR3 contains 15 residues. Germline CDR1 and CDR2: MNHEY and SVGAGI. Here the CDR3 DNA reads TGTGCCAGCAGTTACTCGACTAGCGGCACCGGGGAGCTGTTTTTT. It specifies CASSYSTSGTGELFF.

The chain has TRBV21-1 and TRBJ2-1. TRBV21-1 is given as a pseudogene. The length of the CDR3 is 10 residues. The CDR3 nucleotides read TGTGCCAGCGGGGCGGGTGTGCGGTTCTTC. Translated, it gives CASGAGVRFF.

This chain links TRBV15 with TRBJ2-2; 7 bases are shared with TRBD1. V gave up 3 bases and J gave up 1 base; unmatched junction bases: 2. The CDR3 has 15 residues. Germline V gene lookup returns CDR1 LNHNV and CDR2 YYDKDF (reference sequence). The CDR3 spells CATSSRQGNTGELFF. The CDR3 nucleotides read TGTGCCACCAGCAGCCGACAGGGGAACACCGGGGAGCTGTTTTTT.

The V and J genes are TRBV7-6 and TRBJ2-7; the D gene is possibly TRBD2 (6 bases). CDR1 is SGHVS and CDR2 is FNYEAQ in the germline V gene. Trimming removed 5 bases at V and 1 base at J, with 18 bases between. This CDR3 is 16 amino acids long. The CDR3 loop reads CASSLASVASSYEQYF. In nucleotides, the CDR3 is TGTGCCAGCAGCCTCGCTAGCGTCGCGTCTTCCTACGAGCAGTACTTC.

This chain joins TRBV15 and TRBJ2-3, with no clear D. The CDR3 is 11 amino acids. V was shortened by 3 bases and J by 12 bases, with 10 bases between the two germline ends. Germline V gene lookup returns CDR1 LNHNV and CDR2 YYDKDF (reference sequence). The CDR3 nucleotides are TGTGCCACCAGCAGGCTAAGGGATCAGTATTTT. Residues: CATSRLRDQYF.

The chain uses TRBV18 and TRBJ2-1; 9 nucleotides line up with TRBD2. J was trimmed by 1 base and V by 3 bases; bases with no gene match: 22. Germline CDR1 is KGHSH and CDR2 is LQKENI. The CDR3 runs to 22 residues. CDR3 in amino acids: CASSPPRGTVPSGTQSYNEQFF. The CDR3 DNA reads TGTGCCAGCTCACCCCCCCGTGGTACTGTCCCTAGCGGGACCCAATCCTACAATGAGCAGTTCTTC.

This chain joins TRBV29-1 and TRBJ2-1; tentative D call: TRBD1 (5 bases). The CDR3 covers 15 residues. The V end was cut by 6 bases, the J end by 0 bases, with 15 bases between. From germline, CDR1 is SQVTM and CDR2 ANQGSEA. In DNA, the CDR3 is TGCAGCGTCGAGATTACAGGTTTCTCCTACAATGAGCAGTTCTTC. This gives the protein CSVEITGFSYNEQFF.

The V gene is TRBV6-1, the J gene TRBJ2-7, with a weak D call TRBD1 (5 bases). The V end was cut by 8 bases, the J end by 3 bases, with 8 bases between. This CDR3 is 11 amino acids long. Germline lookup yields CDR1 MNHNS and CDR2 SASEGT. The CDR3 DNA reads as TGTGCCAGCGTTGACAGCTACGAGCAGTACTTC. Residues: CASVDSYEQYF.

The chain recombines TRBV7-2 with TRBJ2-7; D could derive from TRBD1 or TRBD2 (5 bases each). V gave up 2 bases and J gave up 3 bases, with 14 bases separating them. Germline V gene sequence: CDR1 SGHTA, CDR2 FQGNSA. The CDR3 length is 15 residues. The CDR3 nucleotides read TGTGCCAGCAGCTTATACGGGGCAATTAACTACGAGCAGTACTTC. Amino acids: CASSLYGAINYEQYF.

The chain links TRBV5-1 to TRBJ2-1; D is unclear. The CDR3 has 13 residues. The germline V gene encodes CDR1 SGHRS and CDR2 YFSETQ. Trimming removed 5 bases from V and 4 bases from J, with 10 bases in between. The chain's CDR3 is CASSPASYNEQFF. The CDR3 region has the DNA TGCGCCAGCAGTCCAGCATCTTACAATGAGCAGTTCTTC.